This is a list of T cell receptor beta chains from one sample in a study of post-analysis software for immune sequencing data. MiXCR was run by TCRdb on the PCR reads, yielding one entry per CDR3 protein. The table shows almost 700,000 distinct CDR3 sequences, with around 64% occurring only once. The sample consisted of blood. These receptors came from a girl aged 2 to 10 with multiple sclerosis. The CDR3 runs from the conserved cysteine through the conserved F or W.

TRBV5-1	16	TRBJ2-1	CASSLVSESSYNEQFF
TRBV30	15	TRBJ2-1	CAWSGSFHGVNEQFF
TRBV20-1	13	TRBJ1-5	CSVGQGTNQPQHF
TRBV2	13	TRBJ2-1	CASKTFSYNEQFF
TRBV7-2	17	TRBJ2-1	CASSLVNPTGGRNEQFF
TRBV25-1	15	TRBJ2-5	CASSEDREGRRTQYF
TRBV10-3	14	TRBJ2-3	CAITRDSSTDTQYF
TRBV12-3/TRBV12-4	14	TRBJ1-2	CASSLGDRNHGYTF
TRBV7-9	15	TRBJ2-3	CASSRTSGRTDTQYF
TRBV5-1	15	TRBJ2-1	CASSPGLAGVGEQFF
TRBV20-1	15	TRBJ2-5	CSARDRASVGETQYF
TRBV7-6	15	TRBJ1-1	CASSPRQGEETEAFF
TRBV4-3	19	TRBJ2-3	CASSLYAPRLAGGTDTQYF
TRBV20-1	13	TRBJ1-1	CSASETLNTEAFF
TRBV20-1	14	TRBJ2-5	CSARAPSGGETQYF
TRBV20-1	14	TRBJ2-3	CSARPPGTSGAQYF
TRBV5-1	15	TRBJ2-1	CASSTGTGDENEQFF
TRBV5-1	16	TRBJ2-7	CASSDYWTASSYEQYF
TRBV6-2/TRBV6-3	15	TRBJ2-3	CASSYRPRVTDTQYF
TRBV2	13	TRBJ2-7	CASSLRVSYEQYF
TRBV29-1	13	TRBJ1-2	CSVAEPDRGGYTF
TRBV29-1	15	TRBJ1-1	CSVAPRGRESTEAFF
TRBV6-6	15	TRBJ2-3	CASSPGTLSTDTQYF